This T cell receptor (beta chain) originates from a study of shared clonotypes between healthy human individuals. All donors were Caucasian adults living in Nashville, Tennessee. Germline V gene sequence: CDR1 SGHDT, CDR2 YYEEEE. V was clipped by 0 bases and J by 3 bases, with 14 bases between them. This CDR3 has 16 residues. At the deep level, the assay was run. Libraries were prepared by immunoSEQ multiplex PCR; TCRdb keeps only in-frame clonotypes and omits some of them. The sample has some 2,000,000 clones; 90% to 95% are singletons. Study observations and caveats: An effect of sequencing depth on clonotype sharing among donors was expected.

About this clone itself: The antigen is undetermined.

Sequenced sample: naive CD4+ T cells sorted from blood. Subset given: CD45RA+ positively selected. This clonotype was obtained from a man between 18 and 35 years old in good health. The V gene is TRBV5-6, the J gene TRBJ2-3; weak D call: TRBD1 (6 bases). CDR3 DNA sequence: TGTGCCAGCAGCTTGGAGAGGGGGTGGATTACAGATACGCAGTATTTT. Its translation is CASSLERGWITDTQYF. Looking up the rest from reference TRBV5-6 and TRBJ2-3 gives the full variable domain: DAGVTQSPTHLIKTRGQQVTLRCSPKSGHDTVSWYQQALGQGPQFIFQYYEEEERQRGNFPDRFSGHQFPNYSSELNVNALLLGDSALYLCASSLERGWITDTQYFGPGTRLTVL.